This T cell receptor beta chain comes out of a study of molecular identifiers for immune sequencing clone quantification (dated by TCRdb to the late 2010s). A note on the overall study: For a replicate experiment, RNA from 20,000 or 100,000 naive CD8 T cells was divided into five aliquots, of which four were sequenced. This methods study benchmarked molecular-identifier clustering-based TCR repertoire sequencing (MIDCIRS) and TCR RNA copy counting, using CD8 T cells to do so. The research as a whole found: The naive libraries included spiked-in Jurkat TCR RNA (roughly nine copies' worth), and this Jurkat TCR RNA is not part of the donor repertoire. Spiked-in Jurkat TCR RNA equal to a single cell's worth was reported to be detectable even within one million naive CD8 T cells. Modeling gave around 3 recovered TCR RNA copies per cell versus 8 to 10 by digital PCR, implying around 31% capture efficiency. Highly expanded clone sizes could be underestimated if identical TCR molecules share a barcode. When barcode sub-clustering was left out, chimeric consensus sequences inflated TCR diversity, with chimeras reaching as high as 47%. In CMV-specific effector cells, clones with more than 20 RNA copies accounted for over 99% of molecules, whereas in naive cells such clones accounted for under 1%.

The library was generated by PCR. These reads were obtained on an Illumina HiSeq 4000. Preparation of bulk TCR libraries followed a previously described approach, with the TCR primers listed in Table S5. The Qiagen AllPrep DNA/RNA kit was used to purify total RNA. Before any analysis, reads coming from multiple sequencing runs of the same library were combined into one pool. In the authors' own workflow: Reads were retained only if the reads had an exact TCR constant sequence, and the retained reads were trimmed to 150 nt and grouped according to their 12-nt molecular barcodes. Within each barcode group, reads were sub-clustered at a 15% Levenshtein threshold, and quality-weighted consensus sequences were built per RNA molecule. Non-functional sequences were removed, as were lower-count sequences one edit away from another. On the basis of fitting two negative binomial distributions, barcode sub-clusters with fewer than 20% of the maximum read count were discarded. The raw public data were reprocessed by TCRdb itself: fastp quality trimming at Q25, MiXCR clonotype calling, in-frame beta chains only. Each CDR3 protein appears once, grouped with its most common genes and DNA. TCRdb's processing, not the study's, gives the V and J calls here. The sample includes 250,000 to 400,000 distinct CDR3 sequences, with 20% to 25% observed a single time. The leading ten clones occupy approximately 0.84% of the sample.

Libraries of naive CD8 T cells were built from anywhere between about 19,000 and 1,100,000 sorted cells, with 10%, 30% or 50% of the purified RNA used. Naive CD8 T cells were FACS-sorted as CD8+CD4-CCR7+CD45RA+ on a BD FACSAria II into RLT Plus buffer. To test detection sensitivity, Jurkat RNA equal to ten TCR copies was added to samples of roughly 18,000-1,100,000 naive CD8 T cells. Enrichment of CD8 T cells was performed with RosetteSep CD8+ T Cell Enrichment Cocktail and Ficoll-Paque, after which ACK red cell lysis was carried out. On this clonotype: It has no known antigen specificity. Base qualities are not at hand, and no much larger clone is one base apart.

Sequencing was performed on naive CD8+ T cells from blood, with Jurkat cell RNA spiked in. The cell subset or site label, read with the paper, signifies: FACS-sorted CD8+CD4-CCR7+CD45RA+ naive T cells. This sequence originates from a human donor in good health. Some libraries in this study had Jurkat cell RNA spiked in.

Here the CDR3 is given as CASSPRQGWTDTQYF. The DNA reads as follows: TGTGCCAGCAGCCCGAGACAGGGGTGGACAGATACGCAGTATTTT. The V and J segments used are TRBV2 and TRBJ2-3, and 8 junction bases match TRBD1. From its cysteine to its phenylalanine, the CDR3 spans 15 amino acids. Only CDR3 DNA is held: 45 bases, read in frame from base 1. Relative to germline, V is missing 6 bases and J is missing 3 bases, with 8 bases of the junction outside any gene match. The CDR1 and CDR2 encoded by the germline V gene are SNHLY and FYNNEI.